These T cell receptor beta chains were read from a single sample in a study of blood T cell repertoires in COVID-19. TCRdb's copy holds only in-frame clones and misses some; the assay was immunoSEQ multiplex PCR. The table records 350,000 to 450,000 clones, roughly 90% of them present only once. The sequenced sample was peripheral blood. The receptors stem from a woman aged 60 to 75 with COVID-19, enrolled during active disease. Both conserved end residues are part of each CDR3. The D gene is left open where the match is weak. Clone size is shown for a subset of rows, as once, few, many or a class of expanded clone.

>TRBJ1-2|once|TRBV3-1/TRBV3-2|TRBD1
CASSQAPGQVVGYTF
TGTGCCAGCAGCCAAGCGCCGGGACAGGTTGTAGGCTACACCTTC
>TRBJ1-4|.|TRBV18|.
CASSPQGEGEKLFF
TGTGCCAGCTCACCTCAAGGGGAGGGTGAAAAACTGTTTTTT
>TRBJ2-3|.|TRBV9|TRBD2
CASSPTAGAIRDTQYF
TGTGCCAGCAGCCCTACAGCGGGGGCGATCCGGGATACGCAGTATTTT
>TRBJ2-7|once|TRBV27|TRBD1
CASSLGTASYEQYF
TGTGCCAGCAGCTTAGGGACAGCCTCCTACGAGCAGTACTTC
>TRBJ1-2|.|TRBV10-3|TRBD1
CAIKGQGAGGYTF
TGTGCCATCAAAGGACAGGGGGCGGGAGGCTACACCTTC
>TRBJ2-5|.|TRBV5-4|.
CASSRAGDVESQYF
TGTGCCAGCAGTCGCGCAGGGGACGTGGAGTCCCAGTACTTC
>TRBJ1-2|.|TRBV5-4|.
CASSLDQTYGYTF
TGTGCCAGCAGCTTGGATCAGACTTACGGCTACACCTTC
>TRBJ2-2|.|TRBV5-1|.
CASSSGWTGELFF
TGCGCCAGCAGCTCGGGGTGGACCGGGGAGCTGTTTTTT
>TRBJ2-4|.|TRBV7-8|.
CASSSPLREKGNIQYF
TGTGCCAGCAGCTCCCCGTTGAGGGAAAAGGGAAACATTCAGTACTTC
>TRBJ2-5|once|TRBV5-4|TRBD1
CASSSGQGAWETQYF
TGTGCCAGCAGCTCGGGACAGGGGGCTTGGGAGACCCAGTACTTC
>TRBJ2-7|.|TRBV19|.
CASSSGLYEQYF
TGTGCCAGTAGTTCAGGCCTGTACGAGCAGTACTTC
>TRBJ2-2|.|TRBV11-2|TRBD2
CASSLTAGGPTGELFF
TGTGCCAGCAGCTTAACTGCGGGGGGGCCCACCGGGGAGCTGTTTTTT
>TRBJ2-7|.|TRBV7-2|.
CASSPLLGRAYEQYF
TGTGCCAGCAGCCCCTTATTAGGCAGGGCCTACGAGCAGTACTTC
>TRBJ2-7|once|TRBV5-1|.
CASSLFPSNDEQYF
TGCGCCAGCAGCTTGTTCCCTAGTAACGACGAGCAGTACTTC
>TRBJ2-7|once|TRBV20-1|TRBD1
CSARTGYEQYF
TGCAGTGCCAGGACAGGGTACGAGCAGTACTTC
>TRBJ2-7|once|TRBV5-1|TRBD2
CASSLVGGTYEQYF
TGCGCCAGCAGCTTGGTGGGAGGGACCTACGAGCAGTACTTC
>TRBJ1-6|.|TRBV4-1|TRBD1
CASSQVPGGQGGSPLHF
TGCGCCAGCAGCCAAGTTCCAGGGGGACAGGGAGGATCACCCCTCCACTTT
>TRBJ2-3|.|TRBV5-5|.
CASHRDEGDTQYF
TGTGCCAGCCACAGGGACGAGGGAGATACGCAGTATTTT
>TRBJ2-2|.|TRBV7-9|.
CASVETDNTGELFF
TGTGCCAGCGTGGAGACAGACAACACCGGGGAGCTGTTTTTT
>TRBJ2-7|.|TRBV9|.
CASSVSPRGYDEQYF
TGTGCCAGCAGCGTATCACCGAGGGGGTACGACGAGCAGTACTTC
>TRBJ2-2|.|TRBV5-8|.
CASSSSGLRAGELFF
TGTGCCAGCAGCTCGTCAGGGCTCCGGGCTGGGGAGCTGTTTTTT
>TRBJ2-7|.|TRBV28|TRBD2
CASRPHGGIYEQYF
TGTGCCAGCAGGCCCCACGGGGGGATCTACGAGCAGTACTTC